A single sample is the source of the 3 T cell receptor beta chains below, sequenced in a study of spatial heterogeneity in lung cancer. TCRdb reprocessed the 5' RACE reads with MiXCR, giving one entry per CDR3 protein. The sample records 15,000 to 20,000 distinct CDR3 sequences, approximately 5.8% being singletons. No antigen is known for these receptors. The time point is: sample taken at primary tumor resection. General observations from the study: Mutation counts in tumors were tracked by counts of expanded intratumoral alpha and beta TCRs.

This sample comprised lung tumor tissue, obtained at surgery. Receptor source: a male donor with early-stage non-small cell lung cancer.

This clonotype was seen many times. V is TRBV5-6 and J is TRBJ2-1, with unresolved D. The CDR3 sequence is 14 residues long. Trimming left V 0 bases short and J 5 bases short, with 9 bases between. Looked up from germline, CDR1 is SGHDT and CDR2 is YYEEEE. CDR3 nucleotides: TGTGCCAGCAGCTTGGGTACAGTAAACAATGAGCAGTTCTTC. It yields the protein CASSLGTVNNEQFF.

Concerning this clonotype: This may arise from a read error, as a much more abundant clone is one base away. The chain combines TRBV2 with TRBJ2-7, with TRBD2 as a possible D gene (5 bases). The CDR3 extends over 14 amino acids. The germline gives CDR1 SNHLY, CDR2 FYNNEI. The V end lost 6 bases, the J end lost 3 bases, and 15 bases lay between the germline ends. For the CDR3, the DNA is TGTGCCAGCAGCCTTAGCGTGCCGGTCTACGAGCAGTACTTC. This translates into CASSLSVPVYEQYF.

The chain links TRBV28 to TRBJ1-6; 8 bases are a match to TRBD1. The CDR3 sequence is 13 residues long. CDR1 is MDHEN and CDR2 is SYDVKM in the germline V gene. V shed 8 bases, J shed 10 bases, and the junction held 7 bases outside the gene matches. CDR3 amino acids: CASWTGPKSPLHF. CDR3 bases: TGTGCCAGCTGGACAGGGCCTAAGTCACCCCTCCACTTT.